The 29 T cell receptor beta chains below all came from one sample that was sequenced in a study of CD8 T cells in Susac syndrome (dated by TCRdb to between 2019 and 2020). The library was obtained by the immunoSEQ multiplex PCR assay. RNA was extracted using the RNeasy kit, and about 0.45 to 1 microgram was reverse transcribed with random hexamers. The public reads were quality trimmed at Q25 with fastp and then assembled into clones with MiXCR by TCRdb, keeping productive beta chains. Rows matching on CDR3 protein sequence are summarized as one entry with the most common DNA and genes. The sample table holds a few hundred thousand distinct CDR3 sequences, of which over 75% were seen once. 0.21% of the sample belongs to the ten largest clones. Sample: CD8+ T cells from PBMCs. The source is a human donor with multiple sclerosis.

The J gene is TRBJ1-1, the V gene TRBV10-3; D ambiguous. CDR3 length: 18 residues. V lost 0 bases and J 4 bases, leaving 21 bases between the germline ends. Germline lookup yields CDR1 ENHRY and CDR2 SYGVKD. Here the CDR3 reads CAISESYYRRSGGTEAFF. CDR3 sequence (DNA): TGTGCCATCAGTGAGTCATATTATCGCCGGAGCGGCGGCACTGAAGCTTTCTTT.

The chain couples TRBV9 to TRBJ2-2, with a tentative D call TRBD1 (6 bases). Germline CDR1 SGDLS, CDR2 YYNGEE. The CDR3 has 16 amino acids. V lost 4 bases, J lost 6 bases, and 19 bases lay in between. The CDR3 DNA follows: TGTGCCAGCAGCTCAGGAGCTGTACAGGGTTCCGGGGAGCTGTTTTTT. It translates to CASSSGAVQGSGELFF.

This chain joins TRBV7-9 and TRBJ2-7; D ambiguous. Germline CDR1 reads SEHNR; CDR2 reads FQNEAQ (reference sequence). The ends were cut back, 5 bases at V and 4 bases at J, with 12 bases in the middle. The CDR3 length is 13 residues. The CDR3 sequence: CASSPGDGYEQYF. For the CDR3, the DNA is TGTGCCAGCAGCCCCGGTGATGGGTACGAGCAGTACTTC.

The chain uses TRBV9 and TRBJ2-1; 7 nucleotides match TRBD2. This CDR3 contains 14 residues. Germline V gene lookup returns CDR1 SGDLS and CDR2 YYNGEE. V lost 3 bases to trimming and J lost 4 bases; unmatched junction nucleotides: 4. The CDR3 here is CASSENSGYNEQFF. CDR3 sequence (DNA): TGTGCCAGCAGCGAGAATAGCGGGTACAATGAGCAGTTCTTC.

This chain connects TRBV24-1 to TRBJ2-2, with D maybe TRBD2 (6 bases). The germline V gene encodes CDR1 KGHDR and CDR2 SFDVKD. The CDR3 sequence is 14 residues long. Trimming stripped 7 bases from V and 0 bases from J, with 8 bases between. As DNA, the CDR3 is TGTGCCACCAGGGAGGGGTCGAACACCGGGGAGCTGTTTTTT. It encodes CATREGSNTGELFF.

This chain links TRBV7-6 with TRBJ2-2; tentatively, D is TRBD1 or TRBD2 (5 bases each). The CDR3 has 14 amino acids. Germline CDR1 reads SGHVS; CDR2 reads FNYEAQ. Trimming shortened V by 4 bases and J by 5 bases, and 11 bases separated the two germline ends. DNA of the CDR3: TGTGCCAGCAGCTCCGGTTGGGGGACCGGGGAGCTGTTTTTT. Translation gives CASSSGWGTGELFF.

The chain links TRBV10-3 to TRBJ2-7, with D possibly being TRBD2 (7 bases). CDR3 size: 13 residues. Germline CDR1 ENHRY, CDR2 SYGVKD. The V end was cut by 11 bases, the J end by 0 bases, with 14 bases between. As DNA, the CDR3 is TGTGCCGGAGGGGGGGAGGCCTCCTACGAGCAGTACTTC. This encodes CAGGGEASYEQYF.

This chain links TRBV30 with TRBJ2-7; 10 nucleotides line up with TRBD2. Germline V gene data show CDR1 as GTSNPN and CDR2 as SVGIG (reference sequence). This CDR3 contains 16 residues. V lost 3 bases and J lost 5; bases outside the gene matches: 13. CDR3 residues: CAWSLRLLAGAHEQYF. CDR3 nucleotides: TGTGCCTGGAGCTTGAGGTTGCTAGCGGGAGCCCACGAGCAGTACTTC.

CDR3 protein: CASALEIGTGGFSEQYF. The CDR3, as DNA: TGCGCCAGCGCCCTAGAAATAGGGACAGGGGGATTCAGCGAGCAGTACTTC. V and J are TRBV10-1 and TRBJ2-7, with TRBD1 identical over 11 bases. J was trimmed by 6 bases and V by 8 bases; bases with no gene match: 18. Looked up from germline, CDR1 is WNHNN and CDR2 is SYGVQD (reference sequence). The CDR3 sequence is 17 residues long.

V gene TRBV27 combines with J gene TRBJ1-5; D is ambiguous. The CDR3 is made up of 16 amino acids. CDR1 and CDR2 (germline): MNHEY, SMNVEV (reference sequence). With 6 bases removed from V and 2 bases from J, the gap between germline ends came to 17 bases. The CDR3 loop is CASRSSDPSRNQPQHF. CDR3 DNA sequence: TGTGCCAGCAGATCGTCCGACCCTTCTCGCAATCAGCCCCAGCATTTT.

The J gene is TRBJ1-5, the V gene TRBV5-6; the D gene is possibly TRBD1 (6 bases). Germline V CDR1 and CDR2: SGHDT, YYEEEE. The CDR3 totals 14 residues. Trimming took 3 bases from V and 3 from J, leaving 10 bases between them. CDR3 DNA sequence: TGTGCCAGCAGCTGGGGGGGCTTCAATCAGCCCCAGCATTTT. Translating gives CASSWGGFNQPQHF.

The gene calls are TRBV20-1 and TRBJ2-1; 9 nucleotides match TRBD2. V shed 2 bases and J 6 bases; nucleotides not matched to a gene: 5. The CDR3 runs 14 residues. The V gene's germline CDR1 is DFQATT and CDR2 SNEGSKA (reference sequence). The CDR3 spells CSARPGLATNEQFF. CDR3 sequence (DNA): TGCAGTGCTAGACCGGGACTAGCAACCAATGAGCAGTTCTTC.

The CDR3 DNA follows: TGTGCCAGCAGCTTGGGCGGGTCCCATTACTCCGAGCAGTACTTC. It translates to CASSLGGSHYSEQYF. V and J are TRBV5-4 and TRBJ2-7; D may be TRBD2 (5 bases). Between the trimmed V and J ends, which lost 0 bases and 6 bases, there was a span of 16 bases. CDR1 SGHNT and CDR2 YYREEE come from the germline V gene (reference sequence). The CDR3 covers 15 residues. Based on the CDR3 plus reference TRBV5-4 and TRBJ2-7, the full variable domain is ETGVTQSPTHLIKTRGQQVTLRCSSQSGHNTVSWYQQALGQGPQFIFQYYREEENGRGNFPPRFSGLQFPNYSSELNVNALELDDSALYLCASSLGGSHYSEQYFGPGTRLTVT.

The genes are TRBV7-2 and TRBJ2-7; TRBD2 matches at 7 bases. Germline CDR1 SGHTA, CDR2 FQGNSA. CDR3 length: 14 residues. Unmatched junction bases numbered 6, after V lost 5 bases and J lost 2 bases. CDR3 nucleotides: TGTGCCAGCAGCGGGGGACTATTCCCCTACGAGCAGTACTTC. Its translation is CASSGGLFPYEQYF.

The chain carries TRBV18 and TRBJ1-2; D remains ambiguous. Looked up from germline, CDR1 is KGHSH and CDR2 is LQKENI. The V and J ends lost 3 bases and 0 bases respectively, with 17 bases between them. The CDR3 is 17 amino acids. The CDR3, as DNA: TGTGCCAGCTCACCCGGCCCCCCGGTACGATCTAACTATGGCTACACCTTC. Translated: CASSPGPPVRSNYGYTF.

The chain has TRBV19 and TRBJ2-5, with no clear D. This CDR3 has 13 residues. CDR1 is LNHDA and CDR2 is SQIVND in the germline V gene (reference sequence). Trimming removed 0 bases at V and 3 bases at J, with 5 bases between. CDR3 sequence (DNA): TGTGCCAGTAGTATAGATCAGGAAGAGACCCAGTACTTC. Translation gives CASSIDQEETQYF.

The chain uses TRBV5-4 and TRBJ2-1, with a possible D match to TRBD2 (5 bases). Germline V gene data show CDR1 as SGHNT and CDR2 as YYREEE (reference sequence). V lost 1 base to trimming and J lost 5 bases, with 10 bases between them. This CDR3 has 14 residues. The CDR3 DNA sequence: TGTGCCAGCAGCTTGTGGACTGGCGACAATGAGCAGTTCTTC. It encodes CASSLWTGDNEQFF.

This chain links TRBV5-4 with TRBJ1-2; no definite D call. Germline values: CDR1 SGHNT, CDR2 YYREEE (reference sequence). The CDR3 runs 15 residues. Trimming cost V 3 bases and J 6 bases, with 18 bases left between them. CDR3 protein: CASSWWVNSRDGYTF. DNA for the CDR3: TGTGCCAGCAGCTGGTGGGTGAATTCTCGGGATGGCTACACCTTC.

The chain uses TRBV6-2 or TRBV6-3 and TRBJ1-5; the match to TRBD1 covers 11 bases. Trimming at V came to 2 bases and at J to 6 bases, leaving 6 bases not matched to a gene. The length of the CDR3 is 16 residues. Germline CDR1 and CDR2: MNHEY and SVGEGT. In DNA, the CDR3 is TGTGCCAGCAGTTACCCCGGGACAGGGGGTTTTCAGCCCCAGCATTTT. Residues: CASSYPGTGGFQPQHF.

The CDR3 nucleotides are TGTGCCAGTCCCGGGGGGGGGCGTGAGCAGTTCTTC. This encodes CASPGGGREQFF. The chain has TRBV7-7 and TRBJ2-1, with TRBD2 identical over 8 bases. The junction had 7 bases not matched to a gene; V was cut back by 9 bases and J by 9 bases. From germline, CDR1 is SSHAT and CDR2 FNYEAQ (reference sequence). This CDR3 is 12 amino acids long.

The gene calls are TRBV28 and TRBJ2-2; 7 nucleotides align to TRBD1. The ends lost 6 bases at V and 4 bases at J; junction bases unmatched: 5. The CDR3 covers 14 residues. Looked up from germline, CDR1 is MDHEN and CDR2 is SYDVKM. For the CDR3, the DNA is TGTGCCAGCAGCCCGACAGGGCGCACCGGGGAGCTGTTTTTT. Translating it yields CASSPTGRTGELFF.

J is TRBJ1-3 and V is TRBV27, with D unclear. V gave up 10 bases and J gave up 3 bases, with 7 bases separating them. Germline assignment: CDR1 MNHEY and CDR2 SMNVEV (reference sequence). CDR3 length: 11 amino acids. The CDR3 bases are TGTGCCACCAGGCTTGGAAACACCATATATTTT. It specifies CATRLGNTIYF.

The J gene is TRBJ2-7, the V gene TRBV6-2 or TRBV6-3; D is unresolved. V dropped 4 bases and J dropped 4 bases, with 17 bases sitting between them. This CDR3 is 15 amino acids long. From germline, CDR1 is MNHEY and CDR2 SVGEGT. The CDR3 coding sequence is TGTGCCAGCAGTTCATATCTAGGAGCAACGTACGAGCAGTACTTC. Residues: CASSSYLGATYEQYF.

The chain links TRBV7-6 to TRBJ2-2; 7 nucleotides line up with TRBD1. Germline V CDR1 and CDR2: SGHVS, FNYEAQ. The V and J ends lost 0 bases and 6 bases, in that order; junction bases with no gene match: 4. The CDR3 loop spans 15 amino acids. The CDR3 reads CASSLATGLAGELFF. CDR3 nucleotides: TGTGCCAGCAGCTTAGCGACAGGGCTGGCCGGGGAGCTGTTTTTT.

The J gene is TRBJ1-1, the V gene TRBV27, with D unresolved. CDR3 size: 14 residues. V was clipped by 2 bases and J by 5 bases, with 12 bases between them. CDR1 and CDR2 from the germline V gene are MNHEY and SMNVEV (reference sequence). The CDR3 sequence: CASSLVGGFTEAFF. The DNA for the CDR3 is TGTGCCAGCAGTTTAGTAGGCGGGTTTACTGAAGCTTTCTTT.

The gene calls are TRBV5-5 and TRBJ2-3; TRBD2 matches 11 bases. CDR1 and CDR2 from the germline V gene are SGHKS and YYEKEE (reference sequence). The CDR3 has 18 residues. Losses at the gene ends were 6 bases for V and 2 bases for J; bases not matched to a gene: 14. The CDR3 nucleotides are TGTGCCAGCAACCAAGAAGGCGGACTAGCGGGCCCCACAGATACGCAGTATTTT. Its translation is CASNQEGGLAGPTDTQYF.

The chain recombines TRBV30 with TRBJ2-5; a possible D gene is TRBD1 (7 bases). CDR1 and CDR2 from the germline V gene are GTSNPN and SVGIG (reference sequence). V dropped 0 bases and J dropped 7 bases, with 21 bases sitting between them. The CDR3 loop spans 16 amino acids. The CDR3: CAWSVRHQGDWGTQYF. CDR3 DNA sequence: TGTGCCTGGAGTGTACGGCATCAGGGGGACTGGGGGACCCAGTACTTC.

J is TRBJ2-1 and V is TRBV6-2 or TRBV6-3; 12 bases agree with TRBD2. Germline loops: CDR1 MNHEY, CDR2 SVGEGT. The CDR3 is 20 amino acids. The J segment lost 1 base and the V segment lost 5 bases, leaving 15 bases of the junction unmatched. As DNA, the CDR3 is TGTGCCAGCAGTCCGCCCTCGACTAGCGGGGGTGGATTTTCCTACAATGAGCAGTTCTTC. Residues: CASSPPSTSGGGFSYNEQFF.

The chain links TRBV6-5 to TRBJ2-3; D unresolved. The length of the CDR3 is 12 residues. Germline CDR1 MNHEY, CDR2 SVGAGI. Between the trimmed V and J ends, which lost 2 bases and 6 bases, there was a span of 6 bases. As DNA, the CDR3 is TGTGCCAGCAGTTACAGTCTGGATACGCAGTATTTT. Residues: CASSYSLDTQYF.